What follows is one T cell receptor beta chain and its context. The sample is drawn from a study of blood T cell repertoires in COVID-19. Study-wide context: From the United States, Italy and Spain came samples of acute and convalescent COVID-19. Sources were T cells, B-cell-depleted T cells, or PBMCs; the material itself was cDNA or gDNA.

This CDR3 spans 15 amino acids. The ends were cut back, 1 base at V and 6 bases at J, with 14 bases in the middle. Germline V gives CDR1 SNHLY, CDR2 FYNNEI. Clones were read by immunoSEQ multiplex PCR, and TCRdb kept only the in-frame ones, dropping some. The sample has 250,000 to 300,000 clones; approximately 86% are singletons. The TCR sequence derives from a man younger than 35 with active or convalescent COVID-19. The sample consisted of peripheral blood. V usage is TRBV2 and J usage is TRBJ2-3; tentative D call: TRBD2 (5 bases). In nucleotides, the CDR3 is TGTGCCAGCAGTGAAGGACTATCCCAGGCGGATACGCAGTATTTT. Protein sequence: CASSEGLSQADTQYF.